This T cell receptor (beta chain) was captured in a study of blood T cell repertoires in COVID-19. Study-level information: The United States, Italy and Spain provided the acute and convalescent COVID-19 samples. T cells, B-cell-depleted T cells, or PBMCs supplied cDNA or gDNA.

The CDR3 is 15 amino acids. Trimming pared 6 bases from V and 8 bases from J, leaving 19 bases between. The germline V gene has CDR1 MNHEY and CDR2 SVGAGI. In the source study's methods: How many nucleated cells were present was estimated from reference gene primer amplification. The method was immunoSEQ multiplex PCR; TCRdb's version includes in-frame clones alone and lacks a portion of them. From that table come the V and J calls and clone size; the DNA was used to work out D and trimming. The table has approximately 240,000 clones, around four fifths seen once. This chain joins TRBV6-5 and TRBJ1-4, with a tentative D call TRBD1 (6 bases). Specimen: peripheral blood. The sequence came from a woman in her sixties or seventies with active or convalescent COVID-19. The CDR3 protein is CASSAVQGGGEKLFF. CDR3 bases: TGTGCCAGCAGCGCAGTACAGGGTGGGGGAGAAAAACTGTTTTTT.